The 13 T cell receptor beta chains below come from one sample, sequenced in a study of blood T cell repertoires in COVID-19. Generated by immunoSEQ multiplex PCR, the TCRdb table keeps only in-frame clones and is missing some. The table shows approximately 200,000 clones, with around 75% occurring only once. Sequencing was done on a sample of peripheral blood. These receptors all come from a human donor in a cohort sampled during active COVID-19.

The CDR3 coding sequence is TGTGCCAGCAGTGAATCTCCGACAGGGGAGATCGAGCAGTACTTC. This codes for CASSESPTGEIEQYF. The chain joins TRBV25-1 to TRBJ2-7; 8 bases match TRBD1. CDR3 size: 15 residues. The junction had 8 bases not matched to a gene; V was cut back by 1 base and J by 6 bases. Germline-derived CDR1 and CDR2 are MGHDK and SYGVNS.

The chain links TRBV7-2 to TRBJ1-1; D is possibly TRBD1 (6 bases). The length of the CDR3 is 14 residues. Germline CDR1 SGHTA, CDR2 FQGNSA. V shed 3 bases and J shed 4 bases, with 12 bases lying between them. The DNA for the CDR3 is TGTGCCAGCAGCTTCACCCAGGGGACCACTGAAGCTTTCTTT. Translation gives CASSFTQGTTEAFF. Looking up the rest from reference TRBV7-2 and TRBJ1-1 gives the full variable domain: GAGVSQSPSNKVTEKGKDVELRCDPISGHTALYWYRQSLGQGLEFLIYFQGNSAPDKSGLPSDRFSAERTGGSVSTLTIQRTQQEDSAVYLCASSFTQGTTEAFFGQGTRLTVV.

CDR3 sequence: CASSLGELAGEGHNEQFF. The DNA for the CDR3 is TGTGCCAGCAGCTTGGGCGAACTAGCGGGAGAAGGTCACAATGAGCAGTTCTTC. This chain uses TRBV11-3 with TRBJ2-1; 11 bases agree with TRBD2. The CDR3 is made up of 18 amino acids. Germline V gene lookup returns CDR1 SGHNT and CDR2 YENEEA. J lost 5 bases, V lost 3 bases, and 12 bases had no gene match.

There are a few counts of this clone. The rearrangement links TRBV5-6 to TRBJ2-3; 13 bases line up with TRBD2. The V gene end was trimmed by 0 bases and the J gene end by 10 bases; junction bases not matched to a gene: 5. This CDR3 has 15 amino acids. Germline V gives CDR1 SGHDT, CDR2 YYEEEE. CDR3 in amino acids: CASSLAGTSGIAQYF. The CDR3, as DNA: TGTGCCAGCAGCTTGGCCGGGACTAGCGGGATAGCGCAGTATTTT.

This clone was seen just once. V usage is TRBV6-5 and J usage is TRBJ1-2; TRBD1 might be the D (6 bases). V was shortened by 5 bases and J by 6 bases, with 13 bases between the two germline ends. Germline V lookup: CDR1 MNHEY, CDR2 SVGAGI. CDR3 length: 13 residues. The CDR3 nucleotides are TGTGCCAGCAGTCCCGTGGCAGGGGATGGCTACACCTTC. This encodes CASSPVAGDGYTF.

This sequence joins TRBV11-2 and TRBJ2-7; 9 bases line up with TRBD2. Germline values: CDR1 SGHAT, CDR2 FQNNGV. The ends lost 1 base at V and 1 base at J; junction bases unmatched: 2. CDR3 size: 15 residues. CDR3 in amino acids: CASSLGGLASYEQYF. DNA for the CDR3: TGTGCCAGCAGCTTAGGGGGACTAGCATCCTACGAGCAGTACTTC.

This clone has a handful of counts. The chain has TRBV27 and TRBJ1-1; tentatively, D is TRBD1 (5 bases). The CDR3 length is 16 residues. Germline V gene sequence: CDR1 MNHEY, CDR2 SMNVEV (reference sequence). Trimming removed 4 bases at V and 1 base at J, with 16 bases between. The CDR3 here is CASSSAIGGGNTEAFF. In DNA, the CDR3 is TGTGCCAGCAGTTCGGCGATTGGCGGGGGGAACACTGAAGCTTTCTTT.

The chain carries TRBV28 and TRBJ1-4; 12 nucleotides line up with TRBD1. The CDR3 totals 17 residues. CDR1 and CDR2 from the germline V gene are MDHEN and SYDVKM. V gave up 4 bases and J gave up 8 bases; unmatched junction bases: 11. CDR3 sequence (DNA): TGTGCCAGCAGTTCTTCCGGGACAGGGGGCGCGGAAGAAAAACTGTTTTTT. This translates into CASSSSGTGGAEEKLFF.

The chain combines TRBV4-3 with TRBJ1-2; 11 bases are shared with TRBD1. This CDR3 spans 15 amino acids. Looked up from germline, CDR1 is LGHNA and CDR2 is YSLEER. V trimming: 0 bases; J trimming: 8 bases; junction bases outside the gene matches: 5. The CDR3, as DNA: TGCGCCAGCAGCCAAGAAGGGACAGGGGGAAGAGGCTACACCTTC. Protein: CASSQEGTGGRGYTF.

The rearrangement uses TRBV5-8 and TRBJ2-4; 9 nucleotides line up with TRBD1. The CDR3 extends over 16 amino acids. Germline trimming cut 1 base from V and 2 bases from J; bases unmatched to any gene: 4. CDR1 is SGHTS and CDR2 is YDEGEE in the germline V gene. CDR3 protein: CASSLTGGVTKNIQYF. CDR3 nucleotide sequence: TGTGCCAGCAGCTTGACAGGGGGCGTAACCAAAAACATTCAGTACTTC.

This rearrangement joins TRBV3-1 (or the pseudogene TRBV3-2) to TRBJ2-1; D perhaps matches TRBD2 (6 bases). The germline V gene has CDR1 LGHDT and CDR2 YNNKEL (reference sequence). The CDR3 is made up of 15 amino acids. With 0 bases removed from V and 8 bases from J, the gap between germline ends came to 14 bases. CDR3 sequence reads: CASSQDPGESHEQFF. The CDR3 DNA is TGTGCCAGCAGCCAAGATCCGGGGGAGTCCCATGAGCAGTTCTTC.

This chain joins TRBV30 and TRBJ2-3; 14 bases line up with TRBD2. The CDR3 totals 19 residues. J was trimmed by 2 bases and V by 3 bases; bases with no gene match: 13. Germline CDR1 is GTSNPN and CDR2 is SVGIG (reference sequence). This chain's CDR3 is CAWRPGLAGAPPSTDTQYF. The CDR3 nucleotides read TGTGCCTGGAGGCCGGGACTAGCGGGAGCCCCACCTTCCACAGATACGCAGTATTTT.

This chain links TRBV5-5 with TRBJ1-1, with D perhaps matching TRBD1 (5 bases). The CDR3 length is 14 residues. V was clipped by 0 bases and J by 5 bases, with 11 bases between them. The germline CDR1 and CDR2 sequences are SGHKS and YYEKEE (reference sequence). Written as DNA, the CDR3 is TGTGCCAGCAGCTTGGAAAGGGGAAGAACTGAAGCTTTCTTT. Translation: CASSLERGRTEAFF. Full variable domain (missing parts from reference TRBV5-5 and TRBJ1-1): DAGVTQSPTHLIKTRGQQVTLRCSPISGHKSVSWYQQVLGQGPQFIFQYYEKEERGRGNFPDRFSARQFPNYSSELNVNALLLGDSALYLCASSLERGRTEAFFGQGTRLTVV.